These 2 T cell receptor beta chains came from one sample sequenced in a study of shared clonotypes between healthy human individuals. Sequencing used immunoSEQ multiplex PCR; TCRdb keeps in-frame clones, though not all of them. The data show some 790,000 clones, 72% seen once. The sequencing input was memory CD4+ T cells sorted from blood. As to subset: CD45RA-negative fraction. The source is a woman in her 30s in good health.

The chain combines TRBV9 with TRBJ1-4, with 7 nucleotides matching TRBD1. From germline, CDR1 is SGDLS and CDR2 YYNGEE. The junction had 10 bases not matched to a gene; V was cut back by 3 bases and J by 8 bases. CDR3 length: 15 residues. CDR3 amino acids: CASSARGQGGEKLFF. The CDR3 DNA sequence: TGTGCCAGCAGCGCGAGGGGGCAGGGCGGAGAAAAACTGTTTTTT.

The V and J genes are TRBV5-1 and TRBJ2-7, with 10 bases that match TRBD1. V trimming: 4 bases; J trimming: 4 bases; junction bases outside the gene matches: 11. There are 16 residues in the CDR3. Germline CDR1 and CDR2: SGHRS and YFSETQ. The chain's CDR3 is CASSPRPAGQGYEQYF. For the CDR3, the DNA is TGCGCCAGCAGCCCACGTCCCGCGGGACAGGGGTACGAGCAGTACTTC.